These 14 T cell receptor beta chains came from one sample sequenced in a study of blood T cells in healthy people across ages. It was with a sample-barcoded 5' primer and a J-beta primer mix that a second PCR of roughly 7 to 12 cycles was run. A single record per CDR3 protein comes from TCRdb applying MiXCR to the 5' RACE reads. Of hundreds of thousands of distinct CDR3 sequences detected, 58% appear once; the ten largest clones hold roughly 22%. The sequencing sample was made of blood. These receptors came from a man younger than 45 in good health.

This chain joins TRBV3-1 and TRBJ1-1, with a tentative D call TRBD1 (5 bases). Deletions cut 1 base from V and 8 bases from J, with 8 bases between. The CDR3 runs to 12 residues. Looked up from germline, CDR1 is LGHDT and CDR2 is YNNKEL (reference sequence). The DNA of the CDR3 is TGTGCCAGCAGCCAAGCCCGGGGGGAAGCTTTCTTT. Translated, it gives CASSQARGEAFF.

This chain links TRBV12-3 or TRBV12-4 with TRBJ2-7; 8 nucleotides agree with TRBD1. Germline trimming cut 3 bases from V and 7 bases from J; bases unmatched to any gene: 5. The CDR3 runs 13 residues. CDR3 protein: CASSLAGGKEQYF. The CDR3 DNA follows: TGTGCCAGCAGTTTGGCAGGGGGCAAGGAGCAGTACTTC.

J is TRBJ2-1 and V is TRBV29-1; 16 bases align to TRBD2. Trimming took 6 bases from V and 13 from J; bases not matched to a gene: 6. The CDR3 sequence is 13 residues long. From germline, CDR1 is SQVTM and CDR2 ANQGSEA. The DNA of the CDR3 is TGCAGCGTCGGGACTAGCGGGGGGGAGACCCAGTTCTTC. Amino acid sequence: CSVGTSGGETQFF.

The chain uses TRBV5-1 and TRBJ2-1, with no clear D. CDR1 and CDR2 (germline): SGHRS, YFSETQ. The CDR3 is made up of 13 amino acids. V was pared by 2 bases and J by 9 bases, with 12 bases between. CDR3 in amino acids: CASSLSAPGEQFF. CDR3 coding DNA: TGCGCCAGCAGCTTAAGTGCTCCCGGTGAGCAGTTCTTC.

A few counts support this clonotype. The V and J genes are TRBV6-5 and TRBJ1-2; perhaps TRBD1 as D (5 bases). Germline V gives CDR1 MNHEY, CDR2 SVGAGI. Trimming removed 6 bases at V and 1 base at J, with 6 bases between. The CDR3 spans 12 residues. Here the CDR3 DNA reads TGTGCCAGCAGGGGACTTAACTATGGCTACACCTTC. It yields the protein CASRGLNYGYTF.

This clonotype was observed a few times. The V gene is TRBV5-6, the J gene TRBJ2-1, with D perhaps being TRBD1 or TRBD2 (7 bases each). V was trimmed by 0 bases and J by 2 bases, leaving 15 bases between them. Germline CDR1 and CDR2: SGHDT and YYEEEE. The CDR3 runs to 17 residues. The CDR3 protein is CASSLARGGSAYNEQFF. The CDR3 DNA reads TGTGCCAGCAGCTTGGCCAGGGGGGGGTCGGCCTACAATGAGCAGTTCTTC.

This chain uses TRBV12-3 or TRBV12-4 with TRBJ2-5; the D gene is possibly TRBD2 (5 bases). The closer fit of TRBJ2-7 to the DNA end suggests the J call may be wrong. The CDR3 consists of 14 residues. The CDR3, as DNA: TGTGCCAGCAGTCTCCCCTCGAGGGTCGACGAGCAGTACTTC. Its translation: CASSLPSRVDEQYF.

Worth noting for this clonotype: A junction end diverges from the germline sequence, so it may reflect a read error. The rearrangement uses TRBV30 and TRBJ1-5, with TRBD1 as a possible D gene (6 bases). CDR1 and CDR2 from the germline V gene are GTSNPN and SVGIG (reference sequence). This CDR3 is 13 amino acids long. CDR3 sequence reads: CAWRPTGNLPQHF. DNA for the CDR3: TGTGCCTGGAGACCTACAGGGAATCTGCCCCAGCATTTT.

The rearrangement links TRBV20-1 to TRBJ2-3, with TRBD2 identical over 9 bases. This CDR3 region has 14 residues. Trimming at V came to 6 bases and at J to 2 bases, leaving 6 bases not matched to a gene. From germline, CDR1 is DFQATT and CDR2 SNEGSKA (reference sequence). CDR3: CSARAGGTTDTQYF. DNA for the CDR3: TGCAGTGCGCGAGCGGGGGGAACCACAGATACGCAGTATTTT.

The chain carries TRBV20-1 and TRBJ2-4; 12 bases are shared with TRBD2. The CDR3 has 14 residues. The germline V gene has CDR1 DFQATT and CDR2 SNEGSKA (reference sequence). The V and J ends lost 5 bases and 13 bases, in that order; junction bases with no gene match: 12. CDR3 region: CSAPSSGRASGQYF. The CDR3 DNA reads as TGCAGTGCTCCGTCTAGCGGGAGGGCCTCGGGGCAGTACTTC.

This clonotype turned up a few times. The chain is built from TRBV10-3 and TRBJ1-2; D unresolved. Germline V gives CDR1 ENHRY, CDR2 SYGVKD. The CDR3 is made up of 17 amino acids. Trimming stripped 4 bases from V and 1 base from J, with 19 bases between. Here the CDR3 reads CAISVWDARRLNYGYTF. In nucleotides, the CDR3 is TGTGCCATCAGTGTTTGGGATGCCAGGCGCCTTAACTATGGCTACACCTTC.

The V gene is TRBV2, the J gene TRBJ2-7; the match to TRBD2 covers 7 bases. This CDR3 has 16 residues. Germline values: CDR1 SNHLY, CDR2 FYNNEI. V was clipped by 6 bases and J by 4 bases; unmatched bases: 15. This CDR3 reads CASSGQKSGGRYEQYF. CDR3 in DNA: TGTGCCAGCAGCGGGCAAAAGAGCGGCGGGAGATACGAGCAGTACTTC.

This clonotype was observed a handful of times. The rearrangement links TRBV14 to TRBJ1-4; unclear D gene. Germline CDR1 and CDR2: SGHDN and FVKESK. The CDR3 extends over 13 amino acids. Trimming removed 0 bases from V and 7 bases from J, with 6 bases in between. CDR3 region: CASSQDLGEKLFF. The CDR3 bases are TGTGCCAGCAGCCAAGATTTAGGTGAAAAACTGTTTTTT.

This clonotype was observed once. The rearrangement uses TRBV3-1 and TRBJ1-2, with no clear D. Germline V gene sequence: CDR1 LGHDT, CDR2 YNNKEL (reference sequence). The CDR3 length is 15 residues. Trimming left V 1 base short and J 4 bases short, with 13 bases between. This chain's CDR3 is CASSQASQDRYGYTF. The DNA for the CDR3 is TGTGCCAGCAGCCAAGCCTCGCAAGACCGCTATGGCTACACCTTC.